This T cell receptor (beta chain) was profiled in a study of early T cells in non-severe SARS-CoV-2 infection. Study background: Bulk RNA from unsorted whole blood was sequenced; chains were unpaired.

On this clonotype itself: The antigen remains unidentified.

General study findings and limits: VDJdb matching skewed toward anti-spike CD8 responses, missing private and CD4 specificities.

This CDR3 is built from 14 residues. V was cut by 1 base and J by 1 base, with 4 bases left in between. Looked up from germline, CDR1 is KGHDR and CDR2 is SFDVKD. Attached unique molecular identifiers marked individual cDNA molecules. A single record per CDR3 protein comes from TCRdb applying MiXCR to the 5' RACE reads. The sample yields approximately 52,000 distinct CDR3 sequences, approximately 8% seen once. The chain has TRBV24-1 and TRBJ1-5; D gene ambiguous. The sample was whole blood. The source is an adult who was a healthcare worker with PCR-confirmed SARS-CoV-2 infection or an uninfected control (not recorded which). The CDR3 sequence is CATSDFLSNQPQHF. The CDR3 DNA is TGTGCCACCAGTGATTTTTTGAGCAATCAGCCCCAGCATTTT.